Listed below are T cell receptor beta chains from one sample, sequenced in a study of shared clonotypes between healthy human individuals. Libraries were prepared by immunoSEQ multiplex PCR; TCRdb keeps only in-frame clonotypes and omits some of them. The table shows a few hundred thousand clones, with approximately 97% occurring only once. Sequenced material: naive CD4+ T cells sorted from blood. The receptors come from a woman in her twenties or thirties in good health. Both conserved end residues are part of each CDR3. D genes are given only for firm matches. Expanded clones are given a class, and other clones once, few, many or no size at all.

V	size	D	J	DNA	CDR3
TRBV5-1	-	-	TRBJ2-3	TGCGCCAGCAGTTTTTTCAGGGTGGCGAGCACAGATACGCAGTATTTT	CASSFFRVASTDTQYF
TRBV7-8	-	-	TRBJ2-7	TGTGCCAGCAGCTTCCGGTCCCTTAGAGCCTTTTTAAAATACGAGCAGTACTTC	CASSFRSLRAFLKYEQYF
TRBV27	-	-	TRBJ1-2	TGTGCCAGCAGTCCCGGGACGTCCTGGGAGACGGCATATGGCTACACCTTC	CASSPGTSWETAYGYTF
TRBV28	once	TRBD1	TRBJ1-3	TGTGCCAGCAGTTCCCGGTTTCAGACAGGGTTTGGCAACACCATATATTTT	CASSSRFQTGFGNTIYF
TRBV18	-	TRBD1	TRBJ2-2	TGTGCCAGCTCACCGCGAGGACAGGGGAGCGCCGGGGAGCTGTTTTTT	CASSPRGQGSAGELFF
TRBV4-1	-	-	TRBJ2-7	TGCGCCAGCAGCCAAGGAGGGGACCGACCCTACGAGCAGTACTTC	CASSQGGDRPYEQYF
TRBV29-1	once	-	TRBJ1-4	TGCAGCGTTGAAGGCTTGGGGGCAACTAATGAAAAACTGTTTTTT	CSVEGLGATNEKLFF
TRBV28	-	-	TRBJ2-7	TGTGCCAGCAGTTTTCGGACCGAGCAGTACTTC	CASSFRTEQYF
TRBV5-4	-	-	TRBJ2-7	TGTGCCAGCAGCCCGGCGGTATTAGCGGACTACGAGCAGTACTTC	CASSPAVLADYEQYF
TRBV11-3	-	-	TRBJ2-3	TGTGCCAGCAGCTTATCCCTTATGACAGATACGCAGTATTTT	CASSLSLMTDTQYF
TRBV5-1	-	-	TRBJ2-1	TGCGCCAGCAGCTTTGGAAGCGGCCGCCCCTCCTACAATGAGCAGTTCTTC	CASSFGSGRPSYNEQFF
TRBV6-6	-	-	TRBJ1-1	TGTGCCAGCAGCCCAGGACAGACGAACACTGAAGCTTTCTTT	CASSPGQTNTEAFF
TRBV5-4	-	-	TRBJ1-2	TGTGCCAGCACCACGGACCCCCTCCTTGGCGGCTACACCTTC	CASTTDPLLGGYTF
TRBV10-3	-	-	TRBJ1-1	TGTGCCATCAGTGATGCCGTCAGATGGGACACTGAAGCTTTCTTT	CAISDAVRWDTEAFF
TRBV2	once	TRBD1	TRBJ1-5	TGTGCCAGCAGTGGGCAGGGGGGTCAGCCCCAGCATTTT	CASSGQGGQPQHF
TRBV29-1	-	-	TRBJ2-2	TGCAGCGTCGGGGCAGACACGACCGGGGAGCTGTTTTTT	CSVGADTTGELFF
TRBV7-6	-	-	TRBJ1-3	TGTGCCAGCAGCTTAGCCTCTGGAAACACCATATATTTT	CASSLASGNTIYF
TRBV23-1	-	-	TRBJ2-7	TGCGCCAGGTTCGGGGCAGCCTACGAGCAGTACTTC	CARFGAAYEQYF
TRBV10-3	-	TRBD2	TRBJ2-7	TGTGCCATCAGGGAGGGGTCGGGAGCGGGAGTTGCGACCTACGAGCAGTACTTC	CAIREGSGAGVATYEQYF
TRBV27	-	TRBD1	TRBJ1-5	TGTGCCAGCAGTTTATCGACAGGGGCGCAGCCCCAGCATTTT	CASSLSTGAQPQHF
TRBV10-3	-	-	TRBJ2-2	TGTGCCATCAGTGAGTCGAATCAGCGGAACACCGGGGAGCTGTTTTTT	CAISESNQRNTGELFF
TRBV27	-	-	TRBJ2-1	TGTGCCAGCAGTTTAAGACAGTACAATGAGCAGTTCTTC	CASSLRQYNEQFF
TRBV7-9	-	TRBD1	TRBJ1-4	TGTGCCAGCAGCCGGGGACAGAGGCTGGGGGAAAAACTGTTTTTT	CASSRGQRLGEKLFF
TRBV28	-	-	TRBJ2-5	TGTGCCAGCACTTCCCAAGAGACCCAGTACTTC	CASTSQETQYF
TRBV27	once	TRBD2	TRBJ2-1	TGTGCCAGCAGTGCGATAGCGGGGGGTTACTTCTTC	CASSAIAGGYFF
TRBV4-1	-	-	TRBJ2-3	TGCGCCAGCAGCCAACATAGGGACTCCCGCACAGATACGCAGTATTTT	CASSQHRDSRTDTQYF
TRBV28	few	TRBD2	TRBJ2-2	TGTGCCAGCAGATCTCCGGGAGGGCCCATGACCGGGGAGCTGTTTTTT	CASRSPGGPMTGELFF
TRBV14	-	-	TRBJ2-3	TGTGCCAGCAGCACCGTTGGGAGTACAGATACGCAGTATTTT	CASSTVGSTDTQYF
TRBV25-1	-	TRBD1	TRBJ1-1	TGTGCCAGCAGTGTGTACGGGACAGGGGCTGAAGCTTTCTTT	CASSVYGTGAEAFF
TRBV9	-	-	TRBJ2-1	TGTGCCAGCAGCTACACTTTCGGGAATGAGCAGTTCTTC	CASSYTFGNEQFF
TRBV5-1	once	-	TRBJ2-7	TGCGCCAGCAGCTTGGATAGGGCCGCCTACGAGCAGTACTTC	CASSLDRAAYEQYF
TRBV19	once	-	TRBJ2-2	TGTGCCAGTAGTATGATTTCGGCTTCCCGAGCCGGGGAGCTGTTTTTT	CASSMISASRAGELFF
TRBV5-4	-	-	TRBJ2-5	TGTGCCAGCAGCGTGGCTGGGGTGGAGACCCAGTACTTC	CASSVAGVETQYF
TRBV5-1	-	-	TRBJ2-1	TGCGCCAGCAGCCCCCAGTCGGGGTACAATGAGCAGTTCTTC	CASSPQSGYNEQFF
TRBV5-1	-	-	TRBJ2-2	TGCGCCAGCAGCTCAGGGTCGGAGAACACCGGGGAGCTGTTTTTT	CASSSGSENTGELFF
TRBV29-1	-	TRBD2	TRBJ2-1	TGCAGCGTTGAAGGCGGGAGGGCCCGGGGGAATGAGCAGTTCTTC	CSVEGGRARGNEQFF
TRBV18	-	-	TRBJ2-6	TGTGCCAGCTCACCCGATCAGGGGGGTACTAACTCTGGGGCCAACGTCCTGACTTTC	CASSPDQGGTNSGANVLTF
TRBV2	-	TRBD1	TRBJ1-2	TGTGCCAGCAGATCCGGGACAGGTCGTGGCTACACCTTC	CASRSGTGRGYTF
TRBV18	-	-	TRBJ2-2	TGTGCCAGCTCACCACCGGTAACCTCCGGAGCCGGGGAGCTGTTTTTT	CASSPPVTSGAGELFF
TRBV2	-	-	TRBJ2-2	TGTGCCAGCAGTGAGGGTTGGGCCGGGGAGCTGTTTTTT	CASSEGWAGELFF
TRBV11-3	-	-	TRBJ2-1	TGTGCCAGCAGCTTGACAGGCGGGCCTTACAATGAGCAGTTCTTC	CASSLTGGPYNEQFF
TRBV25-1	once	TRBD1	TRBJ2-4	TGTGCCAGCGGGAGGGACAGGGCCTCTTGTTTC	CASGRDRASCF
TRBV29-1	-	TRBD2	TRBJ2-7	TGCAGCGTTGCGGGGGGGCCCTACGAGCAGTACTTC	CSVAGGPYEQYF